The 26 T cell receptor beta chains listed next were all sequenced from one sample in a study of cytomegalovirus exposure and HLA in healthy donors. The primer mix had 60 Vbeta and 13 Jbeta primers. Libraries were prepared by immunoSEQ multiplex PCR; TCRdb keeps only in-frame clonotypes and omits some of them. The sample has over 120,000 clones; roughly 9.7% are singletons. Material for sequencing was PBMCs. The receptor source for this set is a man between 50 and 59 years old in good health and CMV-seronegative.

The gene calls are TRBV5-1 and TRBJ2-1; TRBD1 matches 7 bases. J was trimmed by 3 bases and V by 4 bases; bases with no gene match: 10. The CDR3 spans 16 residues. The germline CDR1 and CDR2 sequences are SGHRS and YFSETQ. The CDR3 coding sequence is TGCGCCAGCAGCCCCAGAGGGGGACAGATCTACAATGAGCAGTTCTTC. Protein: CASSPRGGQIYNEQFF.

The J gene is TRBJ1-2, the V gene TRBV5-1; a possible D gene is TRBD1 (5 bases). The CDR3 has 14 residues. CDR1 is SGHRS, CDR2 YFSETQ, per germline. V lost 4 bases to trimming and J lost 4 bases, with 14 bases between them. The CDR3 sequence: CASSEGGDLYGYTF. The DNA for the CDR3 is TGCGCCAGCAGCGAAGGAGGGGACCTCTATGGCTACACCTTC. The full variable domain, completed using reference TRBV5-1 and TRBJ1-2, is KAGVTQTPRYLIKTRGQQVTLSCSPISGHRSVSWYQQTPGQGLQFLFEYFSETQRNKGNFPGRFSGRQFSNSRSEMNVSTLELGDSALYLCASSEGGDLYGYTFGSGTRLTVV.

This clone was seen a handful of times. This chain joins TRBV6-1 and TRBJ2-5; D remains ambiguous. The tail of the sequence fits TRBJ2-7 better, so the J call may be wrong. The germline CDR1 and CDR2 sequences are MNHNS and SASEGT. This CDR3 has 13 amino acids. CDR3 in DNA: TGTGCCAGCAGTGAAACGCTAGCCTACGAGCAGTACTTC. Protein sequence: CASSETLAYEQYF.

This clone was detected a few times. The rearrangement links TRBV18 to TRBJ2-5; 14 positions agree with TRBD2. Germline CDR1 reads KGHSH; CDR2 reads LQKENI. Unmatched junction bases numbered 1, after V lost 3 bases and J lost 4 bases. This CDR3 has 15 amino acids. This CDR3 reads CASSPGLAGVETQYF. CDR3 nucleotide sequence: TGTGCCAGCTCACCGGGACTAGCGGGAGTAGAGACCCAGTACTTC.

The chain employs TRBV7-3 and TRBJ1-6, with 9 bases lining up with TRBD1. CDR3 length: 14 residues. Germline CDR1 reads SGHTA; CDR2 reads FQGTGA. V lost 6 bases and J lost 7; bases outside the gene matches: 4. The CDR3 protein is CASRSGTGNSPLHF. CDR3 in DNA: TGTGCCAGCAGATCCGGGACAGGGAATTCACCCCTCCACTTT.

Remarks on this clone: Other nucleotide sequences from this sample produce the same CDR3. V gene TRBV11-2 combines with J gene TRBJ2-5; 11 bases match TRBD2. With V trimmed by 3 bases and J by 4 bases, 1 base remained unmatched. Germline CDR1 is SGHAT and CDR2 is FQNNGV. The CDR3 length is 14 residues. CDR3 coding DNA: TGTGCCAGCAGCTTTGGACTAGCGGGAGAGACCCAGTACTTC. Its translation is CASSFGLAGETQYF.

The rearrangement uses TRBV5-4 and TRBJ2-3; 10 nucleotides line up with TRBD1. Trimming cost V 4 bases and J 5 bases; bases outside gene matches: 13. The CDR3 totals 17 residues. The germline V gene encodes CDR1 SGHNT and CDR2 YYREEE (reference sequence). This CDR3 reads CASSGFLAGQGRDTQYF. CDR3 DNA: TGTGCCAGCAGCGGATTTTTAGCGGGACAGGGGAGAGATACGCAGTATTTT.

This clone turned up a few times. The J gene is TRBJ1-1, the V gene TRBV5-1; D gene unclear. Germline V gives CDR1 SGHRS, CDR2 YFSETQ. V gave up 0 bases and J gave up 1 base, with 7 bases separating them. The CDR3 consists of 14 residues. The CDR3 DNA sequence: TGCGCCAGCAGCTTGGACAATACGAACACTGAAGCTTTCTTT. It yields the protein CASSLDNTNTEAFF. The full variable domain, rest sourced from reference TRBV5-1 and TRBJ1-1, is KAGVTQTPRYLIKTRGQQVTLSCSPISGHRSVSWYQQTPGQGLQFLFEYFSETQRNKGNFPGRFSGRQFSNSRSEMNVSTLELGDSALYLCASSLDNTNTEAFFGQGTRLTVV.

The chain recombines TRBV2 with TRBJ1-6; the D gene is possibly TRBD1 (5 bases). The CDR3 is 15 amino acids. CDR1 SNHLY and CDR2 FYNNEI come from the germline V gene. With 8 bases removed from V and 10 bases from J, the gap between germline ends came to 21 bases. The CDR3 region is CASGPYGLSGSPLHF. The CDR3 coding sequence is TGTGCCAGCGGTCCTTATGGGCTATCAGGGTCACCCCTCCACTTT. The variable domain in full, with the rest retrieved from reference TRBV2 and TRBJ1-6, is EPEVTQTPSHQVTQMGQEVILRCVPISNHLYFYWYRQILGQKVEFLVSFYNNEISEKSEIFDDQFSVERPDGSNFTLKIRSTKLEDSAMYFCASGPYGLSGSPLHFGNGTRLTVT.

The J gene is TRBJ2-3, the V gene TRBV18, with TRBD2 matching over 13 bases. The germline V gene encodes CDR1 KGHSH and CDR2 LQKENI. Trimming at V came to 4 bases and at J to 0 bases, leaving 4 bases not matched to a gene. The CDR3 extends over 17 amino acids. In nucleotides, the CDR3 is TGTGCCAGCTCACAACGGACTAGCGGGGGCAGCACAGATACGCAGTATTTT. This gives the protein CASSQRTSGGSTDTQYF.

This clone was seen only a few times. The chain combines TRBV2 with TRBJ2-7; 13 bases agree with TRBD2. This CDR3 has 15 residues. V dropped 6 bases and J dropped 5; count of bases not matched to a gene: 7. The germline V gene encodes CDR1 SNHLY and CDR2 FYNNEI. The CDR3 DNA sequence: TGTGCCAGCAGAATTACTAGCGGGAGGGCCAACGAGCAGTACTTC. It translates to CASRITSGRANEQYF.

This clone was seen a handful of times. V gene TRBV28 combines with J gene TRBJ2-7, with 10 bases lining up with TRBD2. This CDR3 is built from 15 residues. Germline V CDR1 and CDR2: MDHEN, SYDVKM. After removal of 3 bases from V and 4 bases from J, the junction contained 6 bases not matched to a gene. The CDR3 reads CASSLWTSGKYEQYF. The CDR3, as DNA: TGTGCCAGCAGTTTGTGGACTAGCGGAAAATACGAGCAGTACTTC.

In its sample, this clone was seen a few times. This rearrangement joins TRBV7-6 to TRBJ1-6; D gene unclear. With 7 bases removed from V and 7 bases from J, the gap between germline ends came to 11 bases. The CDR3 consists of 13 residues. The germline CDR1 and CDR2 sequences are SGHVS and FNYEAQ. The CDR3 DNA is TGTGCCAGCAACTCGGGGATGAATTCACCCCTCCACTTT. Its translation: CASNSGMNSPLHF.

This clone has more than one count but fewer than ten. The chain carries TRBV7-9 and TRBJ2-1; 12 nucleotides align to TRBD2. The CDR3 is made up of 17 amino acids. Germline V gene sequence: CDR1 SEHNR, CDR2 FQNEAQ (reference sequence). J gave up 1 base and V 5 bases, and 6 bases lay outside the gene matches. CDR3 amino acids: CASSHRGTSGSYNEQFF. CDR3 nucleotides: TGTGCCAGCAGCCACCGCGGGACTAGCGGGTCCTACAATGAGCAGTTCTTC.

This clone was detected only a few times. The CDR3 DNA is TGTGCCAGTAGTTCTGACAGGGGAGGCAATCAGCCCCAGCATTTT. Protein: CASSSDRGGNQPQHF. This chain joins TRBV19 and TRBJ1-5; 8 nucleotides match TRBD1. CDR1 is LNHDA, CDR2 SQIVND, per germline (reference sequence). J was trimmed by 2 bases and V by 5 bases; bases with no gene match: 5. This CDR3 has 15 amino acids.

This clone was seen just once. The chain uses TRBV5-1 and TRBJ2-5, with 7 bases that match TRBD2. This CDR3 has 14 residues. The J segment lost 2 bases and the V segment lost 5 bases, leaving 6 bases of the junction unmatched. Germline CDR1 reads SGHRS; CDR2 reads YFSETQ. The CDR3 DNA follows: TGCGCCAGCAGGATCTCTAGCGGACAAGAGACCCAGTACTTC. Residues: CASRISSGQETQYF.

This clone turned up a few times. The chain is built from TRBV5-1 and TRBJ1-5, with 9 bases aligning to TRBD1. The CDR3 totals 18 residues. Germline trimming cut 2 bases from V and 2 bases from J; bases unmatched to any gene: 11. CDR1 and CDR2 (germline): SGHRS, YFSETQ. The CDR3 region is CASSFCGGQGRGNQPQHF. CDR3 sequence (DNA): TGCGCCAGCAGCTTTTGTGGGGGACAGGGTCGCGGCAATCAGCCCCAGCATTTT.

The chain uses TRBV25-1 and TRBJ2-7; D possibly corresponds to TRBD2 (6 bases). V lost 6 bases to trimming and J lost 7 bases, with 13 bases between them. From germline, CDR1 is MGHDK and CDR2 SYGVNS. The CDR3 extends over 12 amino acids. The CDR3 bases are TGTGCCAGCAGCTACGGCGGGAAAGAGCAGTACTTC. Protein: CASSYGGKEQYF.

As concerns this clone: At one boundary the junction diverges from the germline segment, which might be a read error. The CDR3 reads CASSLVDRGRHNEQLF. CDR3 bases: TGTGCCAGCAGCTTGGTAGACAGGGGGCGCCACAATGAGCAGCTCTTC. V usage is TRBV5-4 and J usage is TRBJ2-1; TRBD1 agrees at 10 bases. CDR1 is SGHNT and CDR2 is YYREEE in the germline V gene (reference sequence). This CDR3 spans 16 amino acids.

The chain couples TRBV2 to TRBJ1-6; 8 nucleotides agree with TRBD1. This CDR3 has 15 amino acids. CDR1 and CDR2 from the germline V gene are SNHLY and FYNNEI. After removal of 4 bases from V and 5 bases from J, the junction contained 4 bases not matched to a gene. In DNA, the CDR3 is TGTGCCAGCAGTGTTGGACAGGGAGATAATTCACCCCTCCACTTT. As protein: CASSVGQGDNSPLHF.

This clone was found a few times. The chain joins TRBV28 to TRBJ2-3, with 8 bases aligning to TRBD2. With 4 bases clipped from V and 10 bases from J, the junction kept 13 bases outside the gene matches. CDR1 is MDHEN, CDR2 SYDVKM, per germline. This CDR3 contains 15 residues. The CDR3 sequence: CASSSPQTSAPAQYF. The CDR3, as DNA: TGTGCCAGCAGTTCACCGCAGACTAGCGCACCGGCGCAGTATTTT.

The CDR3 DNA reads TGTGCCAGCAGCTTAGTTTTGACTAGCGGGCCTAGCACAGATACGCAGTATTTT. This encodes CASSLVLTSGPSTDTQYF. The genes are TRBV7-2 and TRBJ2-3, with 10 positions matching TRBD2. The germline CDR1 and CDR2 sequences are SGHTA and FQGNSA. The CDR3 spans 18 residues. V was clipped by 1 base and J by 0 bases; unmatched bases: 7.

In this sample, this clone turned up a few times. The chain links TRBV12-5 to TRBJ1-5; perhaps TRBD1 as D (5 bases). The CDR3 extends over 15 amino acids. V lost 0 bases, J lost 7 bases, and 13 bases lay in between. The germline V gene encodes CDR1 LGHNT and CDR2 FRNRAP. The CDR3 DNA reads as TGTGCTAGTGGTTTGGTACGGATGGGGGGACAGCCCCAGCATTTT. This translates into CASGLVRMGGQPQHF.

This clone has just a few counts. The rearrangement joins TRBV28 to TRBJ2-5, with D perhaps TRBD2 (6 bases). Germline V gene data show CDR1 as MDHEN and CDR2 as SYDVKM. This CDR3 is built from 15 residues. Trimming removed 2 bases from V and 9 bases from J, with 19 bases in between. CDR3 in DNA: TGTGCCAGCAGTTTAGTTAGCGGATCCTTGTTGGCCCAGTACTTC. Its translation: CASSLVSGSLLAQYF.

The chain combines TRBV7-2 with TRBJ1-4; D not resolved. The V gene's germline CDR1 is SGHTA and CDR2 FQGNSA. The CDR3 totals 15 residues. The V and J ends lost 1 base and 1 base respectively, with 7 bases between them. CDR3 amino acids: CASSLVAETNEKLFF. The CDR3, as DNA: TGTGCCAGCAGCTTAGTAGCAGAAACTAATGAAAAACTGTTTTTT.

DNA for the CDR3: TGTGCCAGCAGTGCCCCCACGACAGTTACTGAAGCTTTCTTT. Its translation is CASSAPTTVTEAFF. The chain is built from TRBV6-1 and TRBJ1-1; D possibly corresponds to TRBD1 (5 bases). V shed 4 bases and J shed 5 bases, with 14 bases lying between them. CDR1 MNHNS and CDR2 SASEGT come from the germline V gene. The CDR3 is 14 residues long.